This T cell receptor beta chain emerged from a study of T cell repertoires in cytomegalovirus infection. TCRdb used MiXCR to reprocess the reads, holding one entry per CDR3 protein. Here the sample spans over 300,000 distinct CDR3 sequences, roughly 15% being singletons. CDR1 is MDHEN and CDR2 is SYDVKM in the germline V gene. This CDR3 comprises 15 residues. V was trimmed by 7 bases and J by 2 bases, leaving 17 bases between them. The clonotype comes from a human donor in good health (CMV status not recorded). Some clones in this sample may be carry-over from other donors' samples. The sample consisted of PBMCs. The V and J genes are TRBV28 and TRBJ2-5; tentatively, D is TRBD1 (6 bases). CDR3 nucleotides: TGTGCCAGCAACGATCTAGGGACACCTCAAGAGACCCAGTACTTC. It codes for CASNDLGTPQETQYF.